Included here is one T cell receptor beta chain sequence, with context. Its antigen is still unknown. Base qualities are missing; no much larger clone stands one base away. The collaborating institutions used their own protocols to collect whole blood in K2EDTA tubes. Collaborator samples were shipped for TCRbeta analysis as frozen whole blood, isolated PBMCs, or DNA extracted from either sample type. Including the terminal cysteine and phenylalanine, the CDR3 comprises 15 residues. Only CDR3 DNA remains: 45 bases, in frame from the first base. V drops 8 bases and J drops 2 bases, leaving 18 bases in between. CDR1 and CDR2 were assigned from the germline V gene as MGHDK and SYGVNS. This entry is derived from a study of blood T cell repertoires in COVID-19 (dated by TCRdb to the early 2020s). For the study in its entirety: Collaborator samples came from the United States, Italy and Spain and covered acute and convalescent phases of COVID-19. The samples were drawn from two sources: the first 160 participants of the ongoing ImmuneRACE study, and 950 to 1,500 subjects contributed by 6 global collaborators. A de-identified subject ID, COVID-19 status, age in years and sex were almost always included in the sample metadata. The dataset comprised deeply sampled blood TCRbeta repertoires from subjects exposed to, actively infected with, or recovered from COVID-19. The material from the prospective study consisted of cDNA or gDNA derived from T cells, B-cell-depleted T cells, or PBMCs. The repertoires were released in a freely available public database meant as a resource for research on the immune response to SARS-CoV-2. Where available, HLA class I and class II types were taken from metadata supplied by the sample provider and were not determined by assay-based typing. The paper as a whole reports these results and caveats: The quantity of clinical and demographic metadata differed by source and by participant and was supplied without curation.

The immunoSEQ Assay, a bias-controlled multiplex PCR, was used to amplify TCRbeta CDR3 regions from genomic DNA. The paper's data handling went like this. The number of nucleated cells in each sample was estimated by amplification of reference gene primers within the assay. To quantify the absolute abundance of each unique TCRbeta CDR3 rearrangement, sequence reads were collapsed and filtered. For each sample, productive Simpson clonality was calculated as the square root of Simpson's diversity index over productive rearrangements. This is the immuneACCESS table as TCRdb keeps it, with only in-frame sequences that have V and J called. A part of the clones is gone; compared with another copy, unresolved V genes explain less than half, and the rest is unexplained. V and J calls and clone size are those listed in that table; D and trimming were worked out from the DNA. This sample comprises about 74,000 clones, 70% to 90% of them detected only once. Under 2% of the sample lies in the top ten.

The chain was built from TRBV25-1 and TRBJ1-2; the best D guess is TRBD1, with 5 bases matching. The sequence came from an elderly woman with active or convalescent COVID-19. What was sequenced was peripheral blood. The CDR3 corresponds to CASGGIGEGNYGYTF. Read as DNA, the sequence is TGTGCCAGCGGCGGAATAGGGGAAGGCAACTATGGCTACACCTTC.